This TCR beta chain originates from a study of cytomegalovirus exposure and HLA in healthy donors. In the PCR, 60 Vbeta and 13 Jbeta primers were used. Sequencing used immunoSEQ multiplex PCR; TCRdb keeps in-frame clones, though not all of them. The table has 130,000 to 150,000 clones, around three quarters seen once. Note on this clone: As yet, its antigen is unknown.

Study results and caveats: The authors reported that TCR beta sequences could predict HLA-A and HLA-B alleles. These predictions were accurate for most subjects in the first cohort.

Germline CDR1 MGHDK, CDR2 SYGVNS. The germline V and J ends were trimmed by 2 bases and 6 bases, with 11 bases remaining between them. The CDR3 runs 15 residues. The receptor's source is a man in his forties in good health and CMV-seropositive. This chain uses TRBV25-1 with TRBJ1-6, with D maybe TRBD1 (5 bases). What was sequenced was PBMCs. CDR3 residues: CASSEMQQGNSPLHF. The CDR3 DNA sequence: TGTGCCAGCAGTGAAATGCAGCAGGGTAATTCACCCCTCCACTTT.